This T cell receptor (beta chain) was found in a study of T cell repertoires in cytomegalovirus infection. In regard to this clonotype: Its antigen is still unknown.

TCRdb re-called the reads through MiXCR, storing one row per CDR3 protein. The repertoire holds under 130,000 distinct CDR3 sequences, 35% to 50% seen once, with less than 80% in the top ten. The TCR was taken from a human donor in good health (CMV status not recorded). Some clones in this sample may be carry-over from other donors' samples. The sample was CD8+ T cells from cultured PBMCs, taken from culture after CMV antigen stimulation.

The CDR3 sequence is CASSSGQFGEQYF. CDR3 coding DNA: TGTGCCAGCAGTTCGGGACAGTTTGGAGAGCAGTACTTC. The V and J genes are TRBV5-4 and TRBJ2-7; 7 bases agree with TRBD1. The CDR3 extends over 13 amino acids. CDR1 and CDR2 from the germline V gene are SGHNT and YYREEE (reference sequence). The V and J ends lost 5 bases and 7 bases, in that order; junction bases with no gene match: 9.